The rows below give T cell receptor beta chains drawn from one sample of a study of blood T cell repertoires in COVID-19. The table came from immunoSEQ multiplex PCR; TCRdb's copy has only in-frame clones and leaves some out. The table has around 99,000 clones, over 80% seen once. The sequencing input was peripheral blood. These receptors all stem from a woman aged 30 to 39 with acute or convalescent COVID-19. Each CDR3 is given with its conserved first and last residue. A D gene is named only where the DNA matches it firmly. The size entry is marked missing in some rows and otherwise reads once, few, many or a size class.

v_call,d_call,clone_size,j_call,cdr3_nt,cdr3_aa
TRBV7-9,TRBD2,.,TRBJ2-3,TGTGCCAGCAGAAGGACAGCGGGGGGCACAGATACGCAGTATTTT,CASRRTAGGTDTQYF
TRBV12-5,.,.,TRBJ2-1,TGTGCTAGTGGTCGGGACACCGATGAGCAGTTCTTC,CASGRDTDEQFF
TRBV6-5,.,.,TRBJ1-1,TGTGCCAGCAGTTATTTGTCCCCCGGGGTGAACACTGAAGCTTTCTTT,CASSYLSPGVNTEAFF
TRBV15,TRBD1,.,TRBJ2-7,TGTGCCACCAGCAGGGACAGGAGCTCCTACGAGCAGTACTTC,CATSRDRSSYEQYF
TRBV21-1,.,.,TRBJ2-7,TGTGCCAGCAGCAAAGGCGTAGGTGTCGGGGGGCGCGCAAACGAGCAGTACTTC,CASSKGVGVGGRANEQYF
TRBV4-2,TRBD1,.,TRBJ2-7,TGTGCCAGCAGCAGGATCCTGACAGGGCACGAGCAGTACTTC,CASSRILTGHEQYF
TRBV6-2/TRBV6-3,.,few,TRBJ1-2,TGTGCCAGCAGTTACGAGAGCCAGGGCGACTATGGCTACACCTTC,CASSYESQGDYGYTF
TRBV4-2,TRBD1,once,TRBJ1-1,TGTGCCAGCAGCCAAATCCGTGGGGACAGCTCTGGGAACACTGAAGCTTTCTTT,CASSQIRGDSSGNTEAFF
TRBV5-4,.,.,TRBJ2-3,TGTGCCAGCAGCGCAGGTGTCAGTCCAGATACGCAGTATTTT,CASSAGVSPDTQYF
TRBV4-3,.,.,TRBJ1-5,TGCGCCAGCAGCCAAGATCTCGGCGGGGGATATCAGCCCCAGCATTTT,CASSQDLGGGYQPQHF
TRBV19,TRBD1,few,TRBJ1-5,TGTGCCAGTGGACCGGGACAGGGATATGACAAGAGGGGTCAGCCCCAGCATTTT,CASGPGQGYDKRGQPQHF
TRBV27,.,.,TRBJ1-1,TGTGCCAGCAGTTGGAACAGGAACACTGAAGCTTTCTTT,CASSWNRNTEAFF
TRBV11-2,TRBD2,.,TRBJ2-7,TGTGCCAGCAGCTTTAGCGGGGTCATTTACGAGCAGTACTTC,CASSFSGVIYEQYF
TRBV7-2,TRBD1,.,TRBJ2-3,TGTGCCAGCAGCCTATTGGACAGGGTGGTCACAGATACGCAGTATTTT,CASSLLDRVVTDTQYF
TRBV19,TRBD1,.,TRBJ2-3,TGTGCCAGCCGGGACAGGGGGTTTACTAGCACAGATACGCAGTATTTT,CASRDRGFTSTDTQYF
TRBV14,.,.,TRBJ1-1,TGTGCCAGCAGCGCCAGGGTACGAGGCACTGAAGCTTTCTTT,CASSARVRGTEAFF
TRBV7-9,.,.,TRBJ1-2,TGTGCCAGCACGTACGGACGGGAGCTCTACACCTTC,CASTYGRELYTF
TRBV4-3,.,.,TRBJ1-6,TGCGCCAGCAGCCAAGAACCCCACGGACACAAATATAATTCACCCCTCCACTTT,CASSQEPHGHKYNSPLHF
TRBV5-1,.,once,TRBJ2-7,TGCGCCAGCAGCCCTCCTAGCGTAGGCTACGAGCAGTACTTC,CASSPPSVGYEQYF
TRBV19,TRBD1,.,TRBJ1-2,TGTGCCAGTAGTCTCACAGGGGGCTCCTATGGCTACACCTTC,CASSLTGGSYGYTF
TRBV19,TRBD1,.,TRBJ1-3,TGTGCCACTATACGACAGGGACGAAACACCATATATTTT,CATIRQGRNTIYF
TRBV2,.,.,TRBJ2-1,TGTGCCAGCAGTTACCGACAGACCAGCTCCTACAATGAGCAGTTCTTC,CASSYRQTSSYNEQFF
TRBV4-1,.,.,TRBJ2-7,TGCGCCAGCAGCCAAGATCCCGGCGGCGGGAATGAGCAGTACTTC,CASSQDPGGGNEQYF
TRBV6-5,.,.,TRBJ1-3,TGTGCCAGCAGCGCTGGAAACACCATATATTTT,CASSAGNTIYF
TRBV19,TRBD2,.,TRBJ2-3,TGTGCCAGTAGTATAGATCTAGCGGGGGATAGCACAGATACGCAGTATTTT,CASSIDLAGDSTDTQYF
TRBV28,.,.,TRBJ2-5,TGTGCCAGCAAAAGCGATCAGCGAACCCAAGAGACCCAGTACTTC,CASKSDQRTQETQYF
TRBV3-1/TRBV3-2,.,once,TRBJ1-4,TGTGCCAGCAGCCAGGTAGCGGGTGAAAAACTGTTTTTT,CASSQVAGEKLFF
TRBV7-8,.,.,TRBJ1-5,TGTGCCAGCAGCCCCACGCAAGTGATTCGGGGATCGGGTAGCAATCAGCCCCAGCATTTT,CASSPTQVIRGSGSNQPQHF
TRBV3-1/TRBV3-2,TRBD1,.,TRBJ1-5,TGTGCCAGCAGCCAGGACAGGCCGGGGAATCAGCCCCAGCATTTT,CASSQDRPGNQPQHF
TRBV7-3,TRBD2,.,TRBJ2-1,TGTGCCAGCAGCTTAATAGCGGGAGACCTTGAGCAGTTCTTC,CASSLIAGDLEQFF
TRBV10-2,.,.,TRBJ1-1,TGCGCCAGTAGTCCGGCCCGAGGGAGTATGGACACTGAAGCTTTCTTT,CASSPARGSMDTEAFF
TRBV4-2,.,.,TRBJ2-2,TGTGCCAGCAGCCAAGATCTGGCCAGGGAGGTCGGCACCGGGGAGCTGTTTTTT,CASSQDLAREVGTGELFF
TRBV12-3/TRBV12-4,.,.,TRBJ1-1,TGTGCCAGCAGCGCACGTCGGGTCCCTGAAGCTTTCTTT,CASSARRVPEAFF
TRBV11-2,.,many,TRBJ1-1,TGTGCCAGCAGCCTACAGGGAGTTGAGGGAAGGACTGAAGCTTTCTTT,CASSLQGVEGRTEAFF
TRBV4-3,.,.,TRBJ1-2,TGCGCCAGCAGCCAAGAACACCAGACTTACTATGGCTACACCTTC,CASSQEHQTYYGYTF
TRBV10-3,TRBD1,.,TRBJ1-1,TGTGCCATCAGTGAACCGGGACAGGGGGCGCGGGGAGCTTTCTTT,CAISEPGQGARGAFF
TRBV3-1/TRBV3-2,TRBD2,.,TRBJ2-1,TGTGCCAGCAGCTCCCGACTAGCGGGGGGGCCGTGGAATGAGCAGTTCTTC,CASSSRLAGGPWNEQFF
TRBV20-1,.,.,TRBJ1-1,TGCAGTGCCAGACACAGGGAAGCTTTCTTT,CSARHREAFF
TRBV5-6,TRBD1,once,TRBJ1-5,TGTGCCAGCAGCTCCTACAGGGGTCGCAATCAGCCCCAGCATTTT,CASSSYRGRNQPQHF
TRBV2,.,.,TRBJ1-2,TGTGCCAGCAGTGACGTACAGGGTGGCTTCTATGGCTACACCTTC,CASSDVQGGFYGYTF
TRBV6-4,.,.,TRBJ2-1,TGTGCCAGCACCGCGCGTGATATGAGCAATGAGCAGTTCTTC,CASTARDMSNEQFF
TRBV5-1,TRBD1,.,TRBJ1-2,TGCGCCAGCAGCCCCGGGGACAGGGGGCCCTATGGCTACACCTTC,CASSPGDRGPYGYTF
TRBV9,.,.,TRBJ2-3,TGTGCCAGCAGCGTAAATCTTCGAGCGGGCGCAGATACGCAGTATTTT,CASSVNLRAGADTQYF
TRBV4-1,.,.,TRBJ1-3,TGCGCCAGCAGCCAGGCCCTAGAGCTCTACTCTGGAAACACCATATATTTT,CASSQALELYSGNTIYF
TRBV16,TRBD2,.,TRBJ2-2,TGTGCCAGCAGCCAACAAATAGCGGGAGTGCCCGGGGAGCTGTTTTTT,CASSQQIAGVPGELFF
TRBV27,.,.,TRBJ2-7,TGTGCCAGCAGTTACGGACTGACGGACTACGAGCAGTACTTC,CASSYGLTDYEQYF